The TCR beta chain described here comes from a study of T cells in Graves' hyperthyroidism and ophthalmopathy (dated by TCRdb to about 2019). For the wider study: Peripheral blood samples were taken at the time of initial diagnosis, prior to any treatment. A discovery cohort of approximately 97 patients, fewer than 50 with Graves' ophthalmopathy and roughly 59 with stable Graves' hyperthyroidism, was used to find distinguishing TCR V-J signatures. Prospective prediction of ophthalmopathy was tested in an independent validation cohort of 18 hyperthyroidism patients and 15 to 17 patients who later progressed to ophthalmopathy. The 100 or so discovery patients were randomly split 7:3 into training and test sets. The study also compared thyroid tissue and blood T-cell repertoires from several Graves' hyperthyroidism patients. Following sampling, methimazole starting at 30 mg daily was given to hyperthyroidism patients, and high-dose intravenous methylprednisolone was given to ophthalmopathy patients. The paper describes TCR Vbeta CDR3 sequencing of 120 to 150 peripheral blood samples, made up of 43 ophthalmopathy patients, 70 to 75 hyperthyroidism patients and roughly 17 progressor patients.

The research as a whole found: Most expanded thyroid clonotypes (frequency above 0.001) were also detected in blood, suggesting blood repertoires may reflect thyroid immune responses. During validation, the model predicted progression to ophthalmopathy a median of around 7 months ahead of onset, with around 65% sensitivity and more than 72% specificity. Sample size was not statistically predetermined, and blinding of investigators to group allocation was not performed. A 13 V-J signature model separated ophthalmopathy from stable hyperthyroidism, with around 90% sensitivity and roughly 81% specificity in cross-validation and 80%/75% in testing.

In this sample, this clonotype turned up once. Its recognized antigen is unknown. No clone much larger than this one lies a single base away; base qualities are absent. A single read is weak support. Ophthalmopathy patients had moderately to severely active disease, with a Clinical Activity Score of 3 or more, a NOSPECS grade of 4 or more, and a disease duration of less than 3 months. The study excluded patients with uncontrolled infections, other autoimmune diseases, pregnancy or lactation. Diagnoses relied on clinical symptoms, serum thyroxine and TRAb, thyroid ultrasound and orbital computed tomography. Ficoll-Paque density gradient centrifugation was used to isolate PBMCs from about 10 ml of fresh peripheral blood. Total RNA was extracted using Trizol reagent, and RNA quality was assessed on an Agilent 2100 Bioanalyzer. The TCR beta CDR3 regions were amplified from the RNA transcripts. A first-round RT-PCR of the TCR CDR3 used the HTBI primer set with the Qiagen OneStep RT-PCR kit. A second multiplex PCR round built the libraries, followed by size selection and purification. Sequencing of the libraries was done on an Illumina HiSeq2000 using paired-end 100 bp reads. The authors' pipeline ran thus. SOAPnuke was used to process the raw data, throwing out any read that contained adapters or uncalled bases, had a mean Phred below 15, or lacked an exact constant-primer or identifier match. COPE v1.2.5 was used to merge the high-quality paired reads, and each unique nucleotide sequence was defined as a clonotype. MiTCR v1.1 was used to align clonotypes to the IMGT TRBV, TRBD and TRBJ reference segments. Only V-J combinations with frequency above 0.0001, covering 99.2% of repertoires, were analysed. The TCS score was defined as the ratio of F50 (clonal expansion) to E x V (chaos), calculated using BLOSUM62-based TCRdist between CDR3 peptides within each V-J. Welch's t-statistics and random forest reduced roughly 500 V-J features to 10 to 15, which were used in a naive Bayes classifier (R e1071). Clones were called with MiXCR by TCRdb after fastp trimmed the public reads at Q25, and only in-frame beta chains were retained. Entries that share a CDR3 protein sequence are merged under the most common genes and DNA. TCRdb's processing, not the authors', yielded these V and J calls. This sample has fewer than 550,000 distinct CDR3 sequences in its table, and roughly a quarter of those were observed once. The ten largest make up about 11% of the sample.

Via the germline V gene (reference sequence), CDR1 is DFQATT and CDR2 SNEGSKA. V ends up 4 bases short and J 4 bases short, with an unmatched junction base count of 2. Spanning cysteine to phenylalanine, the CDR3 consists of 12 amino acids. Only the CDR3 DNA stays, 36 bases, in frame from base 1. The origin of this receptor is a woman aged 25 to 39 with Graves' ophthalmopathy. Recombination connected TRBV20-1 to TRBJ2-7, with 9 junctional bases fitting TRBD2. The sequenced material came from blood. The base sequence is TGCAGTGCTAAGGGACTAGCATACGAGCAGTACTTC. Translated, it reads CSAKGLAYEQYF.